These T cell receptor beta chains were read from a single sample in a study of technical replicates of blood from several donors. Produced via immunoSEQ multiplex PCR; TCRdb's table is partial and in-frame only. The sample contains around 89,000 clones, approximately 93% of which appear only once. The sample comprised T cells isolated from PBMCs. The receptors were sampled from a human donor in good health. CDR3s include the opening cysteine and the closing phenylalanine or tryptophan. Fields, in order: clone size, J gene, D gene, V gene, CDR3 protein, CDR3 DNA. The D gene is left open where the match is weak. Clone size is shown for a subset of rows, as once, few, many or a class of expanded clone.

size: .; J: TRBJ1-5; D: TRBD1; V: TRBV6-1; CDR3: CASSDPRQGPGHF; DNA: TGTGCCAGCAGTGACCCAAGACAGGGCCCCGGGCATTTT
size: .; J: TRBJ2-3; D: TRBD2; V: TRBV6-1; CDR3: CASSDRGLAGGGDTQYF; DNA: TGTGCCAGCAGTGACCGGGGACTAGCGGGAGGGGGAGATACGCAGTATTTT
size: .; J: TRBJ2-1; D: .; V: TRBV7-9; CDR3: CASSLAGAGSYNEQFF; DNA: TGTGCCAGCAGCTTAGCGGGAGCGGGCTCCTACAATGAGCAGTTCTTC
size: .; J: TRBJ2-7; D: .; V: TRBV4-1; CDR3: CASSQEGPDVSPYEQYF; DNA: TGCGCCAGCAGCCAAGAGGGGCCTGACGTCAGTCCCTACGAGCAGTACTTC
size: .; J: TRBJ2-3; D: .; V: TRBV6-5; CDR3: CASSLVRTDTQYF; DNA: TGTGCCAGCAGTCTTGTTCGCACAGATACGCAGTATTTT
size: .; J: TRBJ1-5; D: .; V: TRBV6-6; CDR3: CASSGAGVNNQPQHF; DNA: TGTGCCAGCAGTGGGGCAGGGGTCAACAATCAGCCCCAGCATTTT
size: .; J: TRBJ2-7; D: .; V: TRBV7-2; CDR3: CASSLWGHRRSSYEQYF; DNA: TGTGCCAGCAGCTTATGGGGGCACCGTCGTAGCTCCTACGAGCAGTACTTC
size: many; J: TRBJ2-7; D: TRBD2; V: TRBV11-2; CDR3: CASRWKGLADLSGYEQYF; DNA: TGTGCCAGCAGATGGAAGGGACTAGCGGACTTATCGGGGTACGAGCAGTACTTC
size: .; J: TRBJ2-1; D: .; V: TRBV5-1; CDR3: CASSLGGSADNEQFF; DNA: TGCGCCAGCAGCTTGGGAGGTAGCGCCGACAATGAGCAGTTCTTC
size: .; J: TRBJ2-1; D: TRBD1; V: TRBV7-8; CDR3: CASSLAWKGAYNEQFF; DNA: TGTGCCAGCAGCTTAGCGTGGAAGGGGGCATACAATGAGCAGTTCTTC
size: .; J: TRBJ1-1; D: TRBD1; V: TRBV27; CDR3: CASSYTGATEAFF; DNA: TGTGCCAGCAGTTACACAGGGGCCACTGAAGCTTTCTTT
size: .; J: TRBJ2-1; D: .; V: TRBV7-6; CDR3: CASSLIYRGSSYNEQFF; DNA: TGTGCCAGCAGCTTAATCTACCGGGGGAGCTCCTACAATGAGCAGTTCTTC
size: once; J: TRBJ2-1; D: TRBD2; V: TRBV4-1; CDR3: CASSQGAGSSYNEQFF; DNA: TGCGCCAGCAGCCAAGGAGCGGGAAGCTCCTACAATGAGCAGTTCTTC
size: .; J: TRBJ2-1; D: TRBD2; V: TRBV7-6; CDR3: CASSSGGDRNEQFF; DNA: TGTGCCAGCAGCTCCGGGGGGGATAGGAATGAGCAGTTCTTC
size: .; J: TRBJ1-5; D: .; V: TRBV18; CDR3: CASSPLSGFGDQPQHF; DNA: TGTGCCAGCTCACCACTCTCGGGGTTTGGCGATCAGCCCCAGCATTTT
size: .; J: TRBJ2-7; D: TRBD1; V: TRBV7-9; CDR3: CASSRDRDSYEQYF; DNA: TGTGCCAGCAGCCGCGACAGGGATTCCTACGAGCAGTACTTC
size: few; J: TRBJ1-1; D: .; V: TRBV19; CDR3: CASSLILGVRSSEAFF; DNA: TGTGCCAGTAGTCTTATACTAGGTGTAAGATCCTCTGAAGCTTTCTTT
size: few; J: TRBJ1-2; D: .; V: TRBV19; CDR3: CASSIEGQGKGYTF; DNA: TGTGCCAGTAGTATAGAGGGTCAGGGCAAAGGCTACACCTTC
size: .; J: TRBJ2-2; D: TRBD2; V: TRBV19; CDR3: CASSGLAGGYDTGELFF; DNA: TGTGCCAGTAGCGGACTAGCGGGAGGGTACGACACCGGGGAGCTGTTTTTT
size: .; J: TRBJ2-7; D: .; V: TRBV11-2; CDR3: CASSLDGSSSYEQYF; DNA: TGTGCCAGCAGCTTAGACGGGTCCAGCTCCTACGAGCAGTACTTC
size: .; J: TRBJ1-5; D: TRBD1; V: TRBV16; CDR3: CASSQFYTGQVKWRGNQPQHF; DNA: TGTGCCAGCAGCCAATTCTACACCGGACAGGTAAAGTGGCGAGGTAATCAGCCCCAGCATTTT
size: .; J: TRBJ2-7; D: TRBD1; V: TRBV5-1; CDR3: CASSLGDRGDEQYF; DNA: TGCGCCAGCAGCTTGGGGGACAGGGGCGACGAGCAGTACTTC
size: .; J: TRBJ2-3; D: TRBD2; V: TRBV6-1; CDR3: CASRGLAGSTDTQYF; DNA: TGTGCCAGCAGGGGACTAGCGGGAAGCACAGATACGCAGTATTTT